The 17 T cell receptor beta chains given below trace back to one sample, sequenced in a study of blood T cell repertoires in COVID-19. Sequencing was performed with immunoSEQ multiplex PCR; in TCRdb, only in-frame clones are kept and a portion is missing. Of 60,000 to 90,000 clones in the sample, around 84% are singletons; the top ten hold 20% to 25%. Sequenced: peripheral blood. These receptors came from a woman between 45 and 60 years old with acute or convalescent COVID-19.

The chain is built from TRBV12-3 or TRBV12-4 and TRBJ2-1, with D uncertain. There are 13 residues in the CDR3. V shed 5 bases and J shed 0 bases, with 5 bases lying between them. DNA for the CDR3: TGTGCCAGCAGTCTTAGCTCCTACAATGAGCAGTTCTTC. Residues: CASSLSSYNEQFF.

J is TRBJ1-5 and V is TRBV28, with TRBD1 matching 7 bases. V lost 5 bases and J lost 6; bases outside the gene matches: 19. Germline CDR1 reads MDHEN; CDR2 reads SYDVKM. The CDR3 sequence is 18 residues long. Here the CDR3 reads CASSRPLGVRGRGQPQHF. The CDR3 bases are TGTGCCAGCAGTCGCCCATTGGGTGTAAGGGGGCGAGGTCAGCCCCAGCATTTT.

The rearrangement joins TRBV9 to TRBJ2-1, with a weak D call TRBD2 (5 bases). This CDR3 is built from 12 residues. Germline lookup yields CDR1 SGDLS and CDR2 YYNGEE. Trimming took off 2 bases at V and 10 bases at J, with 10 bases between the two ends. The CDR3 region is CASSVRAGEQFF. The DNA for the CDR3 is TGTGCCAGCAGCGTCCGTGCGGGCGAGCAGTTCTTC.

The rearrangement joins TRBV6-2 or TRBV6-3 to TRBJ1-1; D unclear. The V and J ends lost 0 bases and 8 bases respectively, with 13 bases between them. Germline-derived CDR1 and CDR2 are MNHEY and SVGEGT. The CDR3 consists of 14 residues. CDR3 DNA: TGTGCCAGCAGTTACTCGACACGGCAGGTGGAAGCTTTCTTT. This codes for CASSYSTRQVEAFF.

V gene TRBV6-4 combines with J gene TRBJ2-7; 7 bases are a match to TRBD1. The CDR3 length is 16 residues. From germline, CDR1 is MRHNA and CDR2 SNTAGT. V lost 6 bases to trimming and J lost 0 bases; unmatched junction nucleotides: 11. CDR3 loop: CASRNDRDSLSYEQYF. CDR3 DNA: TGTGCCAGCAGGAATGACCGGGACAGCCTCTCCTACGAGCAGTACTTC.

The chain recombines TRBV19 with TRBJ2-1; no reliable D call. Per germline, CDR1 LNHDA and CDR2 SQIVND (reference sequence). The ends were cut back, 1 base at V and 8 bases at J, with 9 bases in the middle. The CDR3 extends over 13 amino acids. This CDR3 is CASSIGYSDEQFF. The CDR3 nucleotides read TGTGCCAGTAGTATAGGTTATTCGGATGAGCAGTTCTTC.

This chain connects TRBV5-5 to TRBJ1-3, with D possibly matching TRBD1 (5 bases). CDR3 length: 15 residues. V lost 4 bases to trimming and J lost 4 bases, with 15 bases between them. The V gene's germline CDR1 is SGHKS and CDR2 YYEKEE (reference sequence). In DNA form, the CDR3 reads TGTGCCAGCAGCCCCCAGGGATTTGCAGGAAACACCATATATTTT. Translating gives CASSPQGFAGNTIYF.

Only one count was recorded for this clone. The CDR3 nucleotides are TGTGCCAGCAGCCCTAGGGACAGGACTTACGAGCAGTACTTC. It yields the protein CASSPRDRTYEQYF. J is TRBJ2-7 and V is TRBV9, with 8 bases fitting TRBD1. Germline trimming cut 4 bases from V and 4 bases from J; bases unmatched to any gene: 7. Germline loops: CDR1 SGDLS, CDR2 YYNGEE. CDR3 length: 14 residues.

The CDR3 nucleotides read TGCGCCAGCAGTCAATCCTCGCCCAGGGCAGGGGTCAACTCGTCCTACGAGCAGTACTTC. It specifies CASSQSSPRAGVNSSYEQYF. The chain employs TRBV23-1 and TRBJ2-7, with D tentatively TRBD1 (6 bases). TRBV23-1 is an ORF for which the function is uncertain. V shed 0 bases and J shed 1 base, with 25 bases lying between them. The CDR3 consists of 20 residues.

The chain has TRBV27 and TRBJ1-2, with D unclear. Per germline, CDR1 MNHEY and CDR2 SMNVEV (reference sequence). CDR3 length: 16 amino acids. With 0 bases removed from V and 4 bases from J, the gap between germline ends came to 15 bases. The CDR3 DNA reads as TGTGCCAGCAGTTTATCCCGACTATCTCCGAGCTATGGCTACACCTTC. Translating it yields CASSLSRLSPSYGYTF.

This chain uses TRBV7-2 with TRBJ2-7, with TRBD1 matching over 7 bases. The V gene end was trimmed by 2 bases and the J gene end by 5 bases; junction bases not matched to a gene: 6. Per the germline V gene, CDR1 is SGHTA and CDR2 is FQGNSA. This CDR3 is built from 14 residues. This chain's CDR3 is CASSLSGQLNEQYF. The CDR3 bases are TGTGCCAGCAGCTTATCGGGACAGTTAAACGAGCAGTACTTC.

The table lists this clone with a few counts. The chain joins TRBV6-5 to TRBJ1-3; perhaps TRBD1 as D (6 bases). Trimming removed 6 bases at V and 3 bases at J, with 12 bases between. CDR1 is MNHEY, CDR2 SVGAGI, per germline. CDR3 size: 14 residues. The CDR3 DNA follows: TGTGCCAGCAGCAGGCTAGGGGGTGGAAACACCATATATTTT. Translated, it gives CASSRLGGGNTIYF.

The chain recombines TRBV28 with TRBJ1-3, with 9 bases that match TRBD1. The trim removed 2 bases at V and 4 bases at J, leaving 3 bases unmatched. CDR3 length equals 15 residues. Per germline, CDR1 MDHEN and CDR2 SYDVKM. The CDR3 loop reads CASSLTGGAGNTIYF. CDR3 DNA sequence: TGTGCCAGCAGTTTAACAGGGGGCGCCGGAAACACCATATATTTT.

V and J are TRBV19 and TRBJ1-5; 9 bases map to TRBD1. The germline CDR1 and CDR2 sequences are LNHDA and SQIVND (reference sequence). This CDR3 has 13 amino acids. Unmatched junction bases numbered 7, after V lost 9 bases and J lost 7 bases. CDR3 sequence reads: CASSGTGNQPQHF. In nucleotides, the CDR3 is TGTGCCAGCTCAGGGACAGGGAACCAGCCCCAGCATTTT.

In this sample, this clone turned up once. This chain connects TRBV30 to TRBJ1-1, with D unclear. The V end lost 2 bases, the J end lost 7 bases, and 14 bases lay between the germline ends. CDR1 and CDR2 (germline): GTSNPN, SVGIG (reference sequence). The CDR3 spans 13 residues. The CDR3 sequence is CAWSPNRGYEAFF. The CDR3 DNA reads as TGTGCCTGGAGTCCGAATCGGGGTTATGAAGCTTTCTTT.

V gene TRBV7-3 combines with J gene TRBJ2-2, with TRBD1 identical over 8 bases. Per the germline V gene, CDR1 is SGHTA and CDR2 is FQGTGA. The CDR3 contains 17 residues. V lost 1 base and J lost 5; bases outside the gene matches: 9. CDR3 DNA: TGTGCCAGCAGCTTAATTGCAGGGGGCGCTGGGACCGGGGAGCTGTTTTTT. This sequence encodes CASSLIAGGAGTGELFF.

A few counts support this clone. The chain joins TRBV18 to TRBJ1-1; D is possibly TRBD1 (5 bases). The V gene lost 5 bases and the J gene lost 6 bases, with 13 bases spanning the gap. The CDR3 contains 13 residues. Germline V gene sequence: CDR1 KGHSH, CDR2 LQKENI. CDR3 sequence reads: CASSGLQVAEAFF. The CDR3 DNA follows: TGTGCCAGCTCAGGGCTACAGGTCGCTGAAGCTTTCTTT.